The 17 T cell receptor beta chains listed next were all sequenced from one sample in a study of identical twins. TCRdb re-called the 5' RACE reads with MiXCR, one entry per CDR3 protein. This table has about 460,000 distinct CDR3 sequences, 14% appearing once. These same data were also listed under a study on yellow fever vaccine responses in identical twins.

Sequencing was done on a sample of CD4+ T cells sorted from blood. The receptors stem from a woman younger than 35 in good health.

The chain uses TRBV4-3 and TRBJ2-7, with D possibly matching TRBD1 (6 bases). The CDR3 totals 15 residues. Germline V lookup: CDR1 LGHNA, CDR2 YSLEER. V was clipped by 0 bases and J by 4 bases, with 13 bases between them. The CDR3 loop reads CASSQDFRGMYEQYF. CDR3 sequence (DNA): TGCGCCAGCAGCCAAGATTTCAGGGGAATGTACGAGCAGTACTTC.

The chain uses TRBV11-2 and TRBJ2-1; TRBD2 matches 10 bases. Germline CDR1 is SGHAT and CDR2 is FQNNGV. The CDR3 is 19 residues long. The junction had 15 bases not matched to a gene; V was cut back by 7 bases and J by 0 bases. This CDR3 is CASTYLGLAGESSYNEQFF. In DNA, the CDR3 is TGTGCCAGCACATATCTGGGTCTAGCGGGAGAGAGCTCCTACAATGAGCAGTTCTTC.

Notes on this clonotype: The junction departs from the called germline gene at one end, perhaps through a read error. The chain is built from TRBV15 and TRBJ1-1; D remains unclear. CDR3 length: 14 amino acids. CDR1 is LNHNV and CDR2 is YYDKDF in the germline V gene (reference sequence). CDR3 sequence (DNA): TGTGCCACCAGCAGAGATCGAGGGAACGCTGAAGCTTTCTTT. This encodes CATSRDRGNAEAFF.

In this sample, this clonotype turned up a few times. This chain links TRBV18 with TRBJ2-7; no clear D gene. Trimming took off 3 bases at V and 0 bases at J, with 9 bases between the two ends. Germline V gives CDR1 KGHSH, CDR2 LQKENI. The CDR3 is 14 amino acids. The CDR3, as DNA: TGTGCCAGCTCACCGTCGACGGACTCCTACGAGCAGTACTTC. Its protein is CASSPSTDSYEQYF.

In its sample, this clonotype was seen many times. V and J are TRBV18 and TRBJ2-1, with 10 positions matching TRBD2. Germline-derived CDR1 and CDR2 are KGHSH and LQKENI. The CDR3 spans 14 residues. Germline trimming cut 4 bases from V and 7 bases from J; bases unmatched to any gene: 4. CDR3 sequence: CASSLLAGINEQFF. CDR3 in DNA: TGTGCCAGCTCACTACTAGCGGGAATAAATGAGCAGTTCTTC.

This clonotype came up many times. The chain has TRBV3-1 and TRBJ2-7; D ambiguous. CDR3 size: 12 residues. The ends were cut back, 0 bases at V and 10 bases at J, with 10 bases in the middle. Looked up from germline, CDR1 is LGHDT and CDR2 is YNNKEL (reference sequence). CDR3 DNA: TGTGCCAGCAGCCAAGATCTGGGTAAACAGTACTTC. The encoded protein is CASSQDLGKQYF.

This clonotype turned up a few times. CDR3 amino acids: CASSQDASEIAQFF. The CDR3 coding sequence is TGTGCCAGCAGCCAAGACGCTAGCGAGATTGCGCAGTTCTTC. The chain recombines TRBV3-1 with TRBJ2-1; a possible D gene is TRBD2 (6 bases). V was pared by 0 bases and J by 12 bases, with 15 bases between. This CDR3 is built from 14 residues. From germline, CDR1 is LGHDT and CDR2 YNNKEL (reference sequence).

This clonotype was detected only a few times. The chain uses TRBV5-1 and TRBJ2-1; 9 positions match TRBD2. CDR3 length equals 14 residues. J was trimmed by 7 bases and V by 4 bases; bases with no gene match: 6. The germline V gene encodes CDR1 SGHRS and CDR2 YFSETQ. The CDR3 is CASSAVAGANEQFF. The CDR3 DNA reads as TGCGCCAGCAGCGCAGTAGCGGGAGCTAATGAGCAGTTCTTC.

This clonotype was counted between two and nine times. The CDR3 DNA reads as TGCAGTGCTAGGTCTAGCGGGGGGGCCGGCGATACGCAGTATTTT. Encoded protein: CSARSSGGAGDTQYF. The chain carries TRBV20-1 and TRBJ2-3; 12 bases match TRBD2. The CDR3 is 15 residues long. The germline V gene encodes CDR1 DFQATT and CDR2 SNEGSKA (reference sequence). V shed 3 bases and J 6 bases; nucleotides not matched to a gene: 7.

The chain links TRBV5-6 to TRBJ2-3, with D hard to call. CDR3 length equals 16 residues. V gave up 4 bases and J gave up 2 bases, with 17 bases separating them. Looked up from germline, CDR1 is SGHDT and CDR2 is YYEEEE. The CDR3 is CASSPRTVSPTDTQYF. The DNA for the CDR3 is TGTGCCAGCAGCCCGAGGACGGTCAGCCCCACAGATACGCAGTATTTT.

DNA of the CDR3: TGTGCCAGCAGCCTCGGGACAGGGGGCGGCACAGATACGCAGTATTTT. Amino acids: CASSLGTGGGTDTQYF. This sequence joins TRBV11-3 and TRBJ2-3; 12 bases map to TRBD1. The J segment lost 1 base and the V segment lost 5 bases, leaving 4 bases of the junction unmatched. Per germline, CDR1 SGHNT and CDR2 YENEEA. CDR3 length equals 16 residues.

The chain has TRBV12-3 or TRBV12-4 and TRBJ2-2, with D unclear. The CDR3 contains 16 residues. V was shortened by 4 bases and J by 0 bases, with 12 bases between the two germline ends. CDR3 amino acids: CASSSLGPTNTGELFF. In DNA, the CDR3 is TGTGCCAGCAGTTCCCTAGGCCCTACGAACACCGGGGAGCTGTTTTTT.

The chain employs TRBV10-3 and TRBJ1-2; no clear D gene. Germline assignment: CDR1 ENHRY and CDR2 SYGVKD. There are 15 residues in the CDR3. V lost 3 bases to trimming and J lost 7 bases, with 18 bases between them. The CDR3 loop reads CAISESPDGVGGYTF. The CDR3 bases are TGTGCCATCAGTGAATCTCCCGACGGAGTTGGTGGCTACACCTTC.

This clonotype was counted between two and nine times. The rearrangement uses TRBV28 and TRBJ2-1; possible D gene TRBD2, 5 bases. The ends were cut back, 6 bases at V and 4 bases at J, with 10 bases in the middle. This CDR3 contains 13 residues. The V gene's germline CDR1 is MDHEN and CDR2 SYDVKM. CDR3 sequence (DNA): TGTGCCAGCAGGACTGGACTTTACAATGAGCAGTTCTTC. This encodes CASRTGLYNEQFF.

The rearrangement joins TRBV11-2 to TRBJ2-1; maybe TRBD1 (5 bases). V was trimmed by 6 bases and J by 5 bases, leaving 17 bases between them. This CDR3 contains 15 residues. The germline V gene has CDR1 SGHAT and CDR2 FQNNGV. The DNA of the CDR3 is TGTGCCAGCAGACCCTTAGGGGCAGGTGACAATGAGCAGTTCTTC. Encoded protein: CASRPLGAGDNEQFF.

The genes are TRBV6-1 and TRBJ1-1; D is unclear. Germline V gene sequence: CDR1 MNHNS, CDR2 SASEGT. Deletions cut 6 bases from V and 0 bases from J, with 17 bases between. The CDR3 runs to 16 residues. CDR3 sequence: CASRTTSVAMNTEAFF. In DNA form, the CDR3 reads TGTGCCAGCAGAACGACTTCGGTCGCTATGAACACTGAAGCTTTCTTT.

The V and J genes are TRBV4-2 and TRBJ2-4; D possibly matches TRBD1 or TRBD2 (5 bases each). From germline, CDR1 is LGHNA and CDR2 YNFKEQ. The CDR3 spans 18 residues. The V end was cut by 1 base, the J end by 5 bases, with 21 bases between. The CDR3 reads CASSQAQGVSGRENIQYF. For the CDR3, the DNA is TGTGCCAGCAGCCAAGCGCAAGGGGTATCGGGAAGGGAAAACATTCAGTACTTC.